This TCR beta chain was identified in a study of beta chain features in type 1 diabetes. This clone turned up a few times. What it binds is not known. Every bit of the isolated RNA underwent reverse transcription, so sequencing read expressed TCRB transcripts. The protocol was immunoSEQ multiplex PCR, while the TCRdb copy is restricted to in-frame clones and leaves out a portion. The profile shows roughly 100,000 clones, under 30% of them singletons. This CDR3 region has 16 residues. Germline-derived CDR1 and CDR2 are MNHNY and SVGAGI (reference sequence). V lost 2 bases, J lost 1 base, and 3 bases stayed unmatched. Sorted populations were all over 95% pure. Findings and limits, study-wide: Insertion counts at VDJ junctions were lower in type 1 diabetes patients, who also showed more deletions there. Across all four CD4+ subsets, people with type 1 diabetes showed modestly shorter TCRB CDR3s.

The material sequenced was central memory CD4+ T cells from blood. The genes are TRBV6-6 and TRBJ2-3; 10 nucleotides line up with TRBD2. The receptor was derived from a woman younger than 30 with type 1 diabetes. The CDR3 spells CASSYGTSARTDTQYF. The CDR3, as DNA: TGTGCCAGCAGTTACGGGACTAGCGCACGCACAGATACGCAGTATTTT.